This TCR beta chain was identified in a study of tumor and adjacent non-tumor tissue in lung cancer. Findings of the study overall: Shorter survival was associated with higher TCR diversity in tumors. Significantly higher TCR diversity was found in tumor than normal lung. In normal lung, the top 100 clones were significantly more dominant than in tumor.

RNA was extracted from bulk tissue without any cell sorting. Distant lung tissue was collected more than 3 cm away from the tumor edge. Per germline, CDR1 MNHEY and CDR2 SVGAGI. The CDR3 is 13 residues long. TCRbeta libraries were built with three rounds of nested PCR, modified from ARM-PCR. A single record per CDR3 protein comes from TCRdb applying MiXCR to the multiplex PCR reads. The sample has 94,000 or so distinct CDR3 sequences, 76% seen once. As for this clonotype: What it binds is unknown. At one end, the junction sequence differs from germline, possibly due to a read error.

The chain recombines TRBV6-5 with TRBJ2-3, with no clear D. The material sequenced was distant non-tumor lung tissue. The origin of this receptor is a woman aged 45-60 years with non-small cell lung cancer. CDR3 residues: CASRDLSTVTQYF. The CDR3 DNA reads as TGTGCCAGTAGAGATCTTAGTACAGTTACGCAGTATTTT.